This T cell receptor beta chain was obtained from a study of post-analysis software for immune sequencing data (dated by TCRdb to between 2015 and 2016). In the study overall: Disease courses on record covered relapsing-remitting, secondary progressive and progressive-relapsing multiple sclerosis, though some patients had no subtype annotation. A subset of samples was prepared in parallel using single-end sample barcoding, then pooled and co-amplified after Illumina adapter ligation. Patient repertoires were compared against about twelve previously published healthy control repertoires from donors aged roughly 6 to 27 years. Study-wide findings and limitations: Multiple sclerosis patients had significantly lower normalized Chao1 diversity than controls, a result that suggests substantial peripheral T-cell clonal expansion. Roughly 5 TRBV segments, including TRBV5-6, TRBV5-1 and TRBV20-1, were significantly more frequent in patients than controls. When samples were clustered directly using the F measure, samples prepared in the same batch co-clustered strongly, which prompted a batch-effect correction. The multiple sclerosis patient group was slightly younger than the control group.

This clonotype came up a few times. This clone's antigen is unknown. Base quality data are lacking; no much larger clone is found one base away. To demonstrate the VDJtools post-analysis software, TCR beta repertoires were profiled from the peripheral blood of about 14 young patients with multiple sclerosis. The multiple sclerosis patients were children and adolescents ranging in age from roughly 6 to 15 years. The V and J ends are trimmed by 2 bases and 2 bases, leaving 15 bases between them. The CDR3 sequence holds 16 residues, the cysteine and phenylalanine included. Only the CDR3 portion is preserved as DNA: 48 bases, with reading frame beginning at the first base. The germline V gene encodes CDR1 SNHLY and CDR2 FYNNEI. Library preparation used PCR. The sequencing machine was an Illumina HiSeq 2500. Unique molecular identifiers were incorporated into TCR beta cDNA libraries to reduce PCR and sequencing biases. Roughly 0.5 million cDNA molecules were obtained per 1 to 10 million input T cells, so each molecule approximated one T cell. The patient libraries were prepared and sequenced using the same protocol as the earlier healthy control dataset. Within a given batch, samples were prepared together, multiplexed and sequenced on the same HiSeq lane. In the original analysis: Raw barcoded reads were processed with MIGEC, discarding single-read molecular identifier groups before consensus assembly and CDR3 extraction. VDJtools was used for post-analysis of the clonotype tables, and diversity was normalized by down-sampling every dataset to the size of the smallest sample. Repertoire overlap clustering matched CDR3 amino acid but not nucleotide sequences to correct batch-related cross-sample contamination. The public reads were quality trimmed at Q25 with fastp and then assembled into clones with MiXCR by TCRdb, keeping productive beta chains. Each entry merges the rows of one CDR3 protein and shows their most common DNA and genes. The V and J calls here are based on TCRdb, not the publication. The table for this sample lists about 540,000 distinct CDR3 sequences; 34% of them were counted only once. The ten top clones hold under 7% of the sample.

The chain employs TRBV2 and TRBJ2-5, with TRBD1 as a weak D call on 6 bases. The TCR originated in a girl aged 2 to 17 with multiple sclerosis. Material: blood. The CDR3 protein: CASSEMEDSDQETQYF. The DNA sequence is TGTGCCAGCAGTGAAATGGAGGACAGTGATCAAGAGACCCAGTACTTC.